Listed below are T cell receptor beta chains from one sample, sequenced in a study of cytomegalovirus exposure and HLA in healthy donors. Profiled with immunoSEQ multiplex PCR; TCRdb holds only in-frame clones, not every one. Of fewer than 300,000 clones in the sample, approximately 87% are singletons; the top ten hold roughly 1%. What was sequenced was PBMCs. These receptors originate from a woman between 18 and 29 years old in good health and CMV-seronegative. The CDR3 runs from the conserved cysteine through the conserved F or W. The D gene is left open where the match is weak. The size entry is marked missing in some rows and otherwise reads once, few, many or a size class.

>few|TRBD1|TRBV5-1|TRBJ1-4
TGCGCCAGCAGAACGGACAGGAATGAAAAACTGTTTTTT
CASRTDRNEKLFF
>.|TRBD1|TRBV2|TRBJ2-7
TGTGCCAGCAGTTCCCCTGTTCGACAGGGGAGCTCCTACGAGCAGTACTTC
CASSSPVRQGSSYEQYF
>.|TRBD2|TRBV9|TRBJ2-1
TGTGCCAGCAGCCCCTCCTTCATGGGGGGGTACCTCCACAATGAGCAGTTCTTC
CASSPSFMGGYLHNEQFF
>few|.|TRBV25-1|TRBJ2-7
TGTGCCAGCAGTGAAATCGGGAAATACGAGCAGTACTTC
CASSEIGKYEQYF
>once|.|TRBV7-9|TRBJ1-2
TGTGCCAGCAGCGCCGTCGGGGGCTATGGCTACACCTTC
CASSAVGGYGYTF
>once|.|TRBV5-1|TRBJ2-5
TGCGCCAGCAGCTTGGTTGGAGTCCAAGAGACCCAGTACTTC
CASSLVGVQETQYF
>.|TRBD1|TRBV7-9|TRBJ2-7
TGTGCCAGCAGCTCCCCGGGACAGGGGTACGAGCAGTACTTC
CASSSPGQGYEQYF
>.|.|TRBV20-1|TRBJ2-2
TGCAGTGCTAGCACAGGCGGGGAGCTGTTTTTT
CSASTGGELFF
>.|.|TRBV5-1|TRBJ1-6
TGCGCCAGCAGCCCCATAGACACGGGGAGCTCCTATAATTCACCCCTCCACTTT
CASSPIDTGSSYNSPLHF
>.|.|TRBV28|TRBJ2-2
TGTGCCAGCAGTGGCCTGCGGTGGCTGTTTTTT
CASSGLRWLFF
>.|.|TRBV7-6|TRBJ2-7
TGTGCCAGCAGCTTAGCGTTACAGTGGACAGATACGACCTACGAGCAGTACTTC
CASSLALQWTDTTYEQYF
>.|TRBD2|TRBV9|TRBJ2-1
TGTGCCAGCAATCCTAGCGGGAGCTCCTACAATGAGCAGTTCTTC
CASNPSGSSYNEQFF
>.|TRBD2|TRBV27|TRBJ2-1
TGTGCCAGCAGAGTTGGGGCTAGCGGTTACAATGAGCAGTTCTTC
CASRVGASGYNEQFF
>.|.|TRBV7-7|TRBJ2-5
TGTGCTAGCAGCTTAGAAACAGGGACCCTAGAGACCCAGTACTTC
CASSLETGTLETQYF
>.|TRBD2|TRBV14|TRBJ2-3
TGTGCCAGCAGCCGGACTAGCACCTTCCTCACAGATACGCAGTATTTT
CASSRTSTFLTDTQYF
>.|TRBD2|TRBV5-1|TRBJ2-3
TGCGCCAGCAGCTTGGTGCGACTAGCGTCAGATACGCAGTATTTT
CASSLVRLASDTQYF
>.|TRBD2|TRBV7-2|TRBJ2-7
TGTGCCAGCAGCTCACCTATGGGACTAGCGGGATCCCAGTCCGAGCAGTACTTC
CASSSPMGLAGSQSEQYF
>.|.|TRBV6-1|TRBJ2-7
TGTGCCAGCAGTGAAGCTTACGGTTATTCAGGGTACGAGCAGTACTTC
CASSEAYGYSGYEQYF
>few|.|TRBV18|TRBJ1-6
TGTGCCAGCTCGCTCGGGGAGTTGAGTTCACCCCTCCACTTT
CASSLGELSSPLHF
>.|.|TRBV13|TRBJ1-2
TGTGCCAGCACCTCCAATCGACAGTATGGCTACACCTTC
CASTSNRQYGYTF
>.|TRBD2|TRBV5-1|TRBJ2-5
TGCGCCAGCAGCTTGGGTCGGGGCGGGGGTGACGAGACCCAGTACTTC
CASSLGRGGGDETQYF
>.|.|TRBV9|TRBJ2-5
TGTGCCAGCAGCCCGCAAACTAGGGCGGGGACCCAGTACTTC
CASSPQTRAGTQYF